What follows are 12 T cell receptor beta chains derived from one specimen sequenced in a study of T cell responses to AZD1222 COVID-19 vaccine. Profiling relied on immunoSEQ multiplex PCR, and the TCRdb table lists in-frame clones only, not all of them. This sample yields 150,000 or so clones, of which about nine tenths are seen a single time; about 1.6% belongs to the top ten. The specimen was peripheral blood, collected on day 0 of AZD1222 vaccination. Receptors originate from an adult in good health.

This clone has just one count. The rearrangement links TRBV27 to TRBJ1-2, with a weak D call TRBD1 (5 bases). The ends were cut back, 8 bases at V and 6 bases at J, with 19 bases in the middle. Per the germline V gene, CDR1 is MNHEY and CDR2 is SMNVEV (reference sequence). The CDR3 runs to 14 residues. DNA for the CDR3: TGTGCCAGCTCCGCGGGGGGGGACTCAAATGGCTACACCTTC. It is translated as CASSAGGDSNGYTF.

V usage is TRBV20-1 and J usage is TRBJ2-2; D assignment may be TRBD1 or TRBD2 (5 bases each). Trimming pared 3 bases from V and 2 bases from J, leaving 10 bases between. From germline, CDR1 is DFQATT and CDR2 SNEGSKA (reference sequence). The CDR3 sequence is 14 residues long. This CDR3 reads CSASGRGNTGELFF. The CDR3 bases are TGCAGTGCTAGTGGCCGGGGCAACACCGGGGAGCTGTTTTTT.

The chain couples TRBV28 to TRBJ1-5; 7 nucleotides agree with TRBD1. V was pared by 7 bases and J by 6 bases, with 9 bases of the junction left unmatched. The CDR3 is made up of 14 amino acids. Germline V gives CDR1 MDHEN, CDR2 SYDVKM. CDR3: CASTAGTAFQPQHF. The CDR3 DNA reads as TGTGCCAGCACCGCAGGGACAGCCTTTCAGCCCCAGCATTTT.

This clone was recorded at least ten times. The V call is TRBV6-5, the J call TRBJ1-6; 7 positions match TRBD1. CDR3 length equals 13 residues. The V gene end was trimmed by 10 bases and the J gene end by 8 bases; junction bases not matched to a gene: 8. Germline assignment: CDR1 MNHEY and CDR2 SVGAGI. The CDR3 DNA sequence: TGTGCCACTCAGGTACAGGGGTATTCACCCCTCCACTTT. It codes for CATQVQGYSPLHF.

This sequence joins TRBV4-1 and TRBJ1-1; D is possibly TRBD1 (6 bases). V dropped 4 bases and J dropped 2 bases, with 20 bases sitting between them. The CDR3 loop spans 17 amino acids. Germline V gene lookup returns CDR1 MGHRA and CDR2 YSYEKL. For the CDR3, the DNA is TGCGCCAGCAGCCTACTCCCGACAACAGGGCCCAACACTGAAGCTTTCTTT. Protein sequence: CASSLLPTTGPNTEAFF.

The chain joins TRBV24-1 to TRBJ2-3; D gene unclear. Trimming left V 7 bases short and J 1 base short, with 11 bases between. The CDR3 covers 14 residues. Germline CDR1 is KGHDR and CDR2 is SFDVKD. Written as DNA, the CDR3 is TGTGCCACCAGGGGCTGGAGCGGCACAGATACGCAGTATTTT. It translates to CATRGWSGTDTQYF.

The rearrangement uses TRBV11-3 and TRBJ1-2, with D unresolved. This CDR3 spans 15 amino acids. Germline lookup yields CDR1 SGHNT and CDR2 YENEEA. The V end was cut by 1 base, the J end by 5 bases, with 14 bases between. CDR3 region: CASSLVSNPLYGYTF. The CDR3 nucleotides are TGTGCCAGCAGCTTAGTATCCAACCCGTTGTATGGCTACACCTTC. Based on the CDR3 plus reference TRBV11-3 and TRBJ1-2, the full variable domain is EAGVVQSPRYKIIEKKQPVAFWCNPISGHNTLYWYLQNLGQGPELLIRYENEEAVDDSQLPKDRFSAERLKGVDSTLKIQPAELGDSAVYLCASSLVSNPLYGYTFGSGTRLTVV.

This clone was seen ten or more times. The rearrangement links TRBV7-2 to TRBJ1-2, with D perhaps TRBD1 (6 bases). V gave up 5 bases and J gave up 1 base, with 8 bases separating them. CDR3 size: 13 residues. The germline V gene encodes CDR1 SGHTA and CDR2 FQGNSA. The CDR3 here is CASSPQGNYGYTF. The DNA for the CDR3 is TGTGCCAGCAGCCCACAGGGTAACTATGGCTACACCTTC.

J is TRBJ1-3 and V is TRBV19; 9 bases align to TRBD1. The CDR3 consists of 16 residues. Germline V CDR1 and CDR2: LNHDA, SQIVND (reference sequence). V shed 6 bases, J shed 2 bases, and the junction held 8 bases outside the gene matches. This CDR3 is CASSEQGAVTGNTIYF. The CDR3 nucleotides are TGTGCCAGTAGCGAACAGGGGGCCGTGACTGGAAACACCATATATTTT.

The chain links TRBV5-1 to TRBJ2-3, with D possibly called TRBD1 or TRBD2 (5 bases each). CDR1 and CDR2 from the germline V gene are SGHRS and YFSETQ. This CDR3 contains 18 residues. Trimming removed 0 bases from V and 0 bases from J, with 17 bases in between. In DNA, the CDR3 is TGCGCCAGCAGCTTGGGTCTTTGGGGACCCCCGAGCACAGATACGCAGTATTTT. Amino acid sequence: CASSLGLWGPPSTDTQYF.

This clone was picked up one time. The chain uses TRBV10-3 and TRBJ1-2; D unresolved. CDR1 is ENHRY and CDR2 is SYGVKD in the germline V gene. The CDR3 consists of 13 residues. Trimming cost V 10 bases and J 2 bases, with 14 bases left between them. CDR3: CATAPGPNYGYTF. CDR3 in DNA: TGTGCCACTGCGCCAGGACCAAACTATGGCTACACCTTC.

The chain uses TRBV12-3 or TRBV12-4 and TRBJ2-2, with D unclear. Trimming shortened V by 5 bases and J by 6 bases, and 10 bases separated the two germline ends. The CDR3 has 13 residues. CDR3 protein: CASSLGRAGELFF. The CDR3 DNA is TGTGCCAGCAGTCTTGGCCGGGCCGGGGAGCTGTTTTTT.